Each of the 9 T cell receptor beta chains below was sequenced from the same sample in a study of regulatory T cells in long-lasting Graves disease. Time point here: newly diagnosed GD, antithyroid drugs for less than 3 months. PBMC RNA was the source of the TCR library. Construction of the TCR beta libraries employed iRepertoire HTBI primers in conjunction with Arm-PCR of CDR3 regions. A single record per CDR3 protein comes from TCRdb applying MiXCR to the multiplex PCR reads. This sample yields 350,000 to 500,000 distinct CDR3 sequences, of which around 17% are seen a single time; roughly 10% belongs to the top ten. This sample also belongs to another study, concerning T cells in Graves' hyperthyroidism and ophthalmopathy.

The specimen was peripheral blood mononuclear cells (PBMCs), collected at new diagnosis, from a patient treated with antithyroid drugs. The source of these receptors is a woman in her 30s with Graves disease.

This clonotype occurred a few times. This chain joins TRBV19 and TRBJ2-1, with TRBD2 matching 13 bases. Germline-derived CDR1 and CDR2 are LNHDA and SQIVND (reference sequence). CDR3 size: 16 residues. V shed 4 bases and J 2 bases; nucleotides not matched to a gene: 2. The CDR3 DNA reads TGTGCCAGTAGTAGACTAGCGGGAGGCGCCTACAATGAGCAGTTCTTC. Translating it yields CASSRLAGGAYNEQFF.

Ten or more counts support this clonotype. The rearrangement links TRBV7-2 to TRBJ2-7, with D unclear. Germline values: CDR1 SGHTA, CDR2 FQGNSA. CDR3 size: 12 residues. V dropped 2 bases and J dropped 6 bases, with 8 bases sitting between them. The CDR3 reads CASSLTLSEQYF. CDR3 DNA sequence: TGTGCCAGCAGCTTAACCCTTTCCGAGCAGTACTTC.

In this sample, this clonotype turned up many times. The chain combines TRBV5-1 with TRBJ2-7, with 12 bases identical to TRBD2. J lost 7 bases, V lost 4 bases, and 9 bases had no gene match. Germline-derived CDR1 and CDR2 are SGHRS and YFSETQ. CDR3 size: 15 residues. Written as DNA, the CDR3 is TGCGCCAGCAGCCACGGACTAGCGGGAAGGTCGGAGCAGTACTTC. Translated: CASSHGLAGRSEQYF.

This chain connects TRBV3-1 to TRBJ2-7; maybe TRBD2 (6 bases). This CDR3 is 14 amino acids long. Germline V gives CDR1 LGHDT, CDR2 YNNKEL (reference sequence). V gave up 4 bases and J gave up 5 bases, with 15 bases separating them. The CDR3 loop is CASSPPGSADEQYF. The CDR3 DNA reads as TGTGCCAGCAGCCCCCCCGGGAGTGCGGACGAGCAGTACTTC.

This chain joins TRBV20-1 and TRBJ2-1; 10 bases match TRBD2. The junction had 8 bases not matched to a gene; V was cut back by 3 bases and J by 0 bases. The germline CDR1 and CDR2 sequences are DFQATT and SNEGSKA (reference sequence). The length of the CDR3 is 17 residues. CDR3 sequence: CSARVSGGASSYNEQFF. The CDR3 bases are TGCAGTGCTAGGGTCAGCGGGGGGGCTAGCTCCTACAATGAGCAGTTCTTC.

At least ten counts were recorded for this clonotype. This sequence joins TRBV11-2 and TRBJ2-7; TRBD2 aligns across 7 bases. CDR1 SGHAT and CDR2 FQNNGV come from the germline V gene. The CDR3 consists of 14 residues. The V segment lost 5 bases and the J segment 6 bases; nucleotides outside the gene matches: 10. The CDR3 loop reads CASSHRLAPLEQYF. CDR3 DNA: TGTGCCAGCAGCCATCGACTAGCTCCCCTCGAGCAGTACTTC.

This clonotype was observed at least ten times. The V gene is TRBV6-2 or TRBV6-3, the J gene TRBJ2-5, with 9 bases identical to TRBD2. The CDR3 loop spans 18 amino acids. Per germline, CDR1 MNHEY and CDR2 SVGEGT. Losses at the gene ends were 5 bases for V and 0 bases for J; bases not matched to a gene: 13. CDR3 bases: TGTGCCAGCAGTCCCTTTCGCCCGGGACTAGCACACCAAGAGACCCAGTACTTC. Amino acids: CASSPFRPGLAHQETQYF.

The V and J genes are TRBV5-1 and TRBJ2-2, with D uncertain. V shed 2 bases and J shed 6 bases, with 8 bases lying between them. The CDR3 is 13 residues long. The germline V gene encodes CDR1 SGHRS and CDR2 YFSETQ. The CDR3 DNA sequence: TGCGCCAGCAGCTTCTCAGGTCCCGGGGAGCTGTTTTTT. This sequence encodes CASSFSGPGELFF.

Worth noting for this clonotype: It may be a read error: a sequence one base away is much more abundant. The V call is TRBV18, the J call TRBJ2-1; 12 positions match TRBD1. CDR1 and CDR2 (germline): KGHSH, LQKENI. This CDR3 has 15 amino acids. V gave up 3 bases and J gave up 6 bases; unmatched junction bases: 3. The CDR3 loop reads CASSPGQGARNEQFF. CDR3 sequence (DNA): TGTGCCAGCTCACCGGGACAGGGGGCGCGCAATGAGCAGTTCTTC.